This entry concerns a single T cell receptor beta chain. TCRdb's copy holds only in-frame clones and misses some; the assay was immunoSEQ multiplex PCR. This table has 150,000 to 200,000 clones, 82% appearing once. The data are from a study of blood T cell repertoires in COVID-19. The source is a woman aged 25 to 39 with acute or convalescent COVID-19. Sample: peripheral blood.

The CDR3 sequence is CASSQDWSSNTEAFF. CDR3 in DNA: TGTGCCAGCAGCCAAGATTGGAGCTCGAACACTGAAGCTTTCTTT. This chain uses TRBV4-2 with TRBJ1-1; no clear D gene. V was cut by 0 bases and J by 1 base, with 9 bases left in between. The CDR3 consists of 15 residues. Germline CDR1 is LGHNA and CDR2 is YNFKEQ.